These T cell receptor beta chains were read from a single sample in a study of T cell repertoires in ileal Crohn's disease. Here immunoSEQ multiplex PCR was the method, and the copy in TCRdb shows in-frame clones only, minus some. The table includes about 12,000 clones, around 78% detected once. The sequenced sample consisted of ileal tissue. Source of these receptors: an adult with Crohn's disease. Each CDR3 is given with its conserved first and last residue. The D gene is left open where the match is weak. Clone size is given for some rows only: seen once, a few or many times, or a class if the clone is expanded.

cdr3_length	clone_size	j_call	v_call	d_call	cdr3_nt	cdr3_aa
16	few	TRBJ2-5	TRBV29-1	TRBD2	TGCAGCGTTGAATCCAGCGGGGGCCTAAGGAGGGAGACCCAGTACTTC	CSVESSGGLRRETQYF
15	few	TRBJ2-1	TRBV7-3	TRBD2	TGTGCCAGCAGCTTGACTAGCGCCCCCTACAATGAGCAGTTCTTC	CASSLTSAPYNEQFF
15	.	TRBJ2-1	TRBV4-1	TRBD1	TGCGCCAGCAGCCAAGATCACTCAGGGGGCTTTGAGCAGTTCTTC	CASSQDHSGGFEQFF
16	.	TRBJ2-7	TRBV11-2	TRBD1	TGTGCCAGCAGCTTAGCCCGGGACAGGAGCTCCTACGAGCAGTACTTC	CASSLARDRSSYEQYF
14	.	TRBJ2-7	TRBV6-1	TRBD2	TGTGCCAGCAGTCAGCGGGAGAATGGCTACGAGCAGTACTTC	CASSQRENGYEQYF
13	.	TRBJ1-1	TRBV5-1	.	TGCGCCAGCAGCTTGGTGGCAGGGACTGAAGCTTTCTTT	CASSLVAGTEAFF
17	.	TRBJ2-2	TRBV5-4	TRBD1	TGTGCCAGCAGCCCATCCGGGACAGGGGCCTACACCGGGGAGCTGTTTTTT	CASSPSGTGAYTGELFF
13	.	TRBJ1-1	TRBV5-1	.	TGCGCCAGCAGCTTGTCCATGAACACTGAAGCTTTCTTT	CASSLSMNTEAFF
15	.	TRBJ2-7	TRBV5-1	.	TGCGCCAGCAGCCGTGCTGGGACTCTGTCCTACGAGCAGTACTTC	CASSRAGTLSYEQYF
15	.	TRBJ1-3	TRBV9	.	TGTGCCAGCAGCGTAGATGGACAATACGGAAACACCATATATTTT	CASSVDGQYGNTIYF
13	few	TRBJ1-1	TRBV25-1	.	TGTGCCAGCACGGTAGGACAGTTCTCTGAAGCTTTCTTT	CASTVGQFSEAFF
14	medium-sized	TRBJ2-7	TRBV10-3	TRBD2	TGTGCCACTGGGACTAGCGGGATATATGACGAGCAGTACTTC	CATGTSGIYDEQYF
16	.	TRBJ1-3	TRBV19	.	TGTGCCAGTAGTATTATCGCGGGGGCCTCTGGAAACACCATATATTTT	CASSIIAGASGNTIYF
12	.	TRBJ1-2	TRBV7-9	.	TGTGCCAGCAGCCGGGGGGCTGATGGCTACACCTTC	CASSRGADGYTF
14	.	TRBJ2-2	TRBV9	.	TGTGCCAGCAGCTCCGGGACTTTGAGCGGGGAGCTGTTTTTT	CASSSGTLSGELFF
14	.	TRBJ2-7	TRBV5-1	.	TGCGCCAGCAGCTTGGAACAGAACTCCTACGAGCAGTACTTC	CASSLEQNSYEQYF
12	.	TRBJ2-7	TRBV29-1	.	TGCAGCGTTCGACAGGCCAACTACGAGCAGTACTTC	CSVRQANYEQYF
14	.	TRBJ1-5	TRBV9	.	TGTGCCAGCAGCCCTGGAGGGTATCGTCAGCCCCAGCATTTT	CASSPGGYRQPQHF